Listed below are T cell receptor beta chains from one sample, sequenced in a study of brain T cells in children with intractable seizures. The repertoire was sequenced with immunoSEQ multiplex PCR; TCRdb's copy has only in-frame clones and lacks some. The sample includes about 340,000 clones, over 90% of them seen just once. This specimen consisted of peripheral blood, obtained more than 4 months after surgery. Receptor source: a boy less than two years old with tuberous sclerosis and intractable seizures. Both conserved end residues are part of each CDR3. Each record gives: D gene, clone size, J gene, V gene, CDR3 protein, CDR3 DNA. D genes are given only for firm matches. Expanded clones get a size class; other rows say once, few or many, or leave the size out.

- - TRBJ1-1 TRBV5-4 CASSLDPSGQAFF TGTGCCAGCAGCTTGGACCCGTCAGGGCAAGCTTTCTTT
- once TRBJ2-1 TRBV28 CASSLGTAASSYNEQFF TGTGCCAGCAGTTTAGGTACAGCGGCGAGCTCCTACAATGAGCAGTTCTTC
TRBD1 - TRBJ1-1 TRBV9 CASSVGTGFTEAFF TGTGCCAGCAGCGTAGGGACAGGGTTCACTGAAGCTTTCTTT
- - TRBJ2-7 TRBV18 CASSSSGIPYEQYF TGTGCCAGCTCGTCTTCCGGGATCCCCTACGAGCAGTACTTC
TRBD2 - TRBJ2-1 TRBV5-1 CASSFVSGGGNEQFF TGCGCCAGCAGCTTTGTTAGCGGGGGAGGTAATGAGCAGTTCTTC
TRBD2 - TRBJ2-3 TRBV5-1 CASSHGLAGKTDTQYF TGCGCCAGCAGCCACGGGCTAGCGGGGAAGACAGATACGCAGTATTTT
- - TRBJ1-4 TRBV4-1 CASSQVRREGEKLFF TGCGCCAGCAGCCAAGTGCGTAGGGAGGGAGAAAAACTGTTTTTT
- - TRBJ2-4 TRBV6-5 CASSPDIAKNIQYF TGTGCCAGCAGTCCAGATATAGCCAAAAACATTCAGTACTTC
TRBD1 - TRBJ1-1 TRBV7-9 CASSLWSGQGYTEAFF TGTGCCAGCAGCTTGTGGTCGGGACAGGGATACACTGAAGCTTTCTTT
- - TRBJ2-7 TRBV5-5 CASSSSSYEQYF TGTGCCAGCAGCTCTAGCTCCTACGAGCAGTACTTC
- - TRBJ2-3 TRBV5-1 CASSGGQRDTQYF TGCGCCAGCAGCGGAGGACAGAGGGATACGCAGTATTTT
- - TRBJ2-2 TRBV5-4 CASSLGPTGELFF TGTGCCAGCAGCTTGGGACCCACCGGGGAGCTGTTTTTT
- - TRBJ2-1 TRBV5-1 CASSLTGLRTYNEQFF TGCGCCAGCAGCTTGACAGGATTGAGGACCTACAATGAGCAGTTCTTC
TRBD1 - TRBJ1-2 TRBV5-1 CASSVPTGEFYGYTF TGCGCCAGCAGCGTCCCGACAGGGGAGTTCTATGGCTACACCTTC
- once TRBJ1-1 TRBV4-2 CASPNTFMGGGPFF TGTGCCAGTCCCAATACTTTCATGGGGGGAGGGCCTTTCTTT
- - TRBJ2-2 TRBV3-1/TRBV3-2 CASSPRGVVLTGELFF TGTGCCAGCAGCCCCCGTGGAGTTGTACTAACCGGGGAGCTGTTTTTT
TRBD1 once TRBJ2-7 TRBV10-2 CASSVGQGYEQYF TGCGCCAGCAGTGTGGGACAGGGATACGAGCAGTACTTC
TRBD2 - TRBJ2-7 TRBV3-1/TRBV3-2 CASSQEGRGAHEQYF TGTGCCAGCAGCCAAGAGGGGCGGGGGGCCCACGAGCAGTACTTC
- once TRBJ2-7 TRBV4-1 CASSQATSSGDEQYF TGCGCCAGCAGCCAGGCGACTTCGTCGGGGGACGAGCAGTACTTC
- - TRBJ1-5 TRBV2 CASTPWRVGAYSQPQHF TGTGCCAGCACCCCTTGGAGGGTCGGGGCGTATAGTCAGCCCCAGCATTTT
- - TRBJ2-1 TRBV12-3/TRBV12-4 CASSLYGEQFF TGTGCCAGCAGTTTATACGGTGAGCAGTTCTTC
- - TRBJ2-7 TRBV19 CASNRGIGYEQYF TGTGCCAGTAATCGGGGGATCGGCTACGAGCAGTACTTC
- - TRBJ2-7 TRBV11-3 CASSPGFTGTYEQYF TGTGCCAGCAGCCCAGGGTTTACAGGAACCTACGAGCAGTACTTC
- - TRBJ2-5 TRBV4-1 CASSQEGAIQETQYF TGCGCCAGCAGCCAAGAGGGGGCAATCCAAGAGACCCAGTACTTC
- - TRBJ1-2 TRBV12-3/TRBV12-4 CASSGGTNYGYTF TGTGCCAGCAGCGGGGGGACTAACTATGGCTACACCTTC
- - TRBJ2-3 TRBV7-9 CASSLVDASTDTQYF TGTGCCAGCAGCTTAGTTGACGCTAGCACAGATACGCAGTATTTT
TRBD2 - TRBJ2-3 TRBV5-6 CASSLFGSLAGGFTDTQYF TGTGCCAGCAGCTTGTTCGGGTCTTTAGCGGGGGGGTTCACAGATACGCAGTATTTT
TRBD2 few TRBJ2-1 TRBV19 CASSFTSGIGDEQFF TGTGCCAGTAGTTTCACTAGCGGGATTGGCGATGAGCAGTTCTTC
TRBD2 - TRBJ2-1 TRBV3-1/TRBV3-2 CASSRAGTSNEQFF TGTGCCAGCAGCCGCGCCGGGACTAGCAATGAGCAGTTCTTC
- - TRBJ2-5 TRBV11-2 CASSLLAQETQYF TGTGCCAGCAGCTTACTAGCGCAAGAGACCCAGTACTTC
- - TRBJ2-7 TRBV12-5 CASGLVSGNEQYF TGTGCTAGTGGTTTGGTATCGGGGAACGAGCAGTACTTC
- - TRBJ2-7 TRBV10-3 CAIQGLYEQYF TGTGCCATCCAAGGTCTCTACGAGCAGTACTTC
TRBD1 - TRBJ1-1 TRBV28 CASSEHRGWNTEAFF TGTGCCAGCAGTGAACACAGGGGTTGGAACACTGAAGCTTTCTTT
TRBD1 - TRBJ1-4 TRBV2 CASSPTGKLFF TGTGCCAGCAGTCCGACAGGGAAACTGTTTTTT
- - TRBJ1-5 TRBV11-3 CASSLASNQPQHF TGTGCCAGCAGCCTCGCTAGCAATCAGCCCCAGCATTTT
- - TRBJ1-6 TRBV6-1 CASSELGAGTYNSPLHF TGTGCCAGCAGTGAATTGGGGGCAGGAACCTATAATTCACCCCTCCACTTT
- few TRBJ1-5 TRBV10-3 CAISEPEGSNQPQHF TGTGCCATCAGTGAGCCAGAGGGGAGCAATCAGCCCCAGCATTTT
TRBD1 - TRBJ2-7 TRBV23-1 CASSPTRDRSSYEQYF TGCGCCAGCAGTCCAACCCGGGACAGAAGCTCCTACGAGCAGTACTTC
- - TRBJ2-7 TRBV9 CASSVGSGTYEQYF TGTGCCAGCAGCGTAGGTAGCGGTACCTACGAGCAGTACTTC
- - TRBJ2-2 TRBV9 CASSVLAENTGELFF TGTGCCAGCAGCGTACTGGCGGAGAACACCGGGGAGCTGTTTTTT
- - TRBJ1-2 TRBV30 CAWAGNYGYTF TGTGCCTGGGCAGGGAACTATGGCTACACCTTC
TRBD1 - TRBJ2-1 TRBV6-4 CASSTGVSNEQFF TGTGCCAGCAGTACAGGGGTTTCGAATGAGCAGTTCTTC
TRBD2 - TRBJ2-3 TRBV12-5 CASGDGLAGDTQYF TGTGCTAGTGGTGATGGACTAGCGGGGGATACGCAGTATTTT
TRBD1 once TRBJ1-1 TRBV6-6 CASRPDRGGVDTEAFF TGTGCCAGCAGGCCCGACAGGGGAGGTGTGGACACTGAAGCTTTCTTT
TRBD2 - TRBJ2-7 TRBV4-1 CASSPRLAGGYYEQYF TGCGCCAGCAGCCCCCGACTAGCGGGAGGGTACTACGAGCAGTACTTC
TRBD2 few TRBJ2-1 TRBV10-1 CASSSQREFHNEQFF TGCGCCAGCAGTAGTCAGCGGGAGTTTCACAATGAGCAGTTCTTC
TRBD1 - TRBJ2-3 TRBV27 CASSLPDRGGTDTQYF TGTGCCAGCAGTTTACCCGACAGGGGTGGCACAGATACGCAGTATTTT
- - TRBJ2-7 TRBV12-3/TRBV12-4 CASSFTGSYEQYF TGTGCCAGCAGTTTCACAGGGAGCTACGAGCAGTACTTC
- - TRBJ1-4 TRBV3-1/TRBV3-2 CASSPVGIEKLFF TGTGCCAGCAGCCCGGTAGGGATTGAAAAACTGTTTTTT
- - TRBJ2-1 TRBV3-1/TRBV3-2 CASSHGANNEQFF TGTGCCAGCAGCCATGGGGCAAACAATGAGCAGTTCTTC
- - TRBJ1-1 TRBV9 CASSVDGTHTEAFF TGTGCCAGCAGCGTAGATGGCACCCACACTGAAGCTTTCTTT
- few TRBJ1-5 TRBV3-1/TRBV3-2 CASSRRPGSNQPQHF TGTGCCAGCAGCCGTAGGCCCGGAAGCAATCAGCCCCAGCATTTT
- - TRBJ2-6 TRBV5-1 CASSFTTDSGANVLTF TGCGCCAGCAGCTTTACAACAGACTCTGGGGCCAACGTCCTGACTTTC
TRBD2 - TRBJ2-5 TRBV19 CASSMDSAGVGIGTQYF TGTGCCAGTAGTATGGACTCAGCGGGAGTGGGAATAGGGACCCAGTACTTC
- - TRBJ2-2 TRBV10-1 CASSQGPELFF TGCGCCAGCAGCCAAGGACCCGAGCTGTTTTTT
TRBD1 - TRBJ1-2 TRBV15 CATSRTGGKSNYGYTF TGTGCCACCAGCAGAACAGGGGGCAAATCTAACTATGGCTACACCTTC
TRBD2 - TRBJ2-3 TRBV28 CASRGGSFTDTQYF TGTGCCAGCAGGGGCGGGAGTTTCACAGATACGCAGTATTTT